The sequence of this T cell receptor beta chain was determined in a study of PD-1 blockade in classical Hodgkin lymphoma. Each and every patient relapsed after autologous stem cell transplantation, and patients got differing brentuximab vedotin exposure. Researchers report purifying CD4+ T cells from thawed PBMCs by magnetic negative selection. Note on this clone: The target antigen is unknown.

The germline V gene encodes CDR1 MGHRA and CDR2 YSYEKL. This CDR3 region has 13 residues. V shed 3 bases, J shed 4 bases, and the junction held 0 bases outside the gene matches. Method: immunoSEQ multiplex PCR; TCRdb's copy keeps in-frame clones and lacks some. The sample gives about 27,000 clones, roughly 80% of which show up once; less than 3% is in the top ten. General observations from the study: There was a significant rise in CD4+ TCR diversity by C4D1, with no such rise for CD8+.

Sequencing used CD4+ T cells from blood, obtained at baseline. This TCR derives from a human donor with classical Hodgkin lymphoma. The rearrangement uses TRBV4-1 and TRBJ1-2, with 9 bases lining up with TRBD1. The CDR3, as DNA: TGCGCCAGCAGCCAGGACAGGGGCTATGGCTACACCTTC. Its translation: CASSQDRGYGYTF.